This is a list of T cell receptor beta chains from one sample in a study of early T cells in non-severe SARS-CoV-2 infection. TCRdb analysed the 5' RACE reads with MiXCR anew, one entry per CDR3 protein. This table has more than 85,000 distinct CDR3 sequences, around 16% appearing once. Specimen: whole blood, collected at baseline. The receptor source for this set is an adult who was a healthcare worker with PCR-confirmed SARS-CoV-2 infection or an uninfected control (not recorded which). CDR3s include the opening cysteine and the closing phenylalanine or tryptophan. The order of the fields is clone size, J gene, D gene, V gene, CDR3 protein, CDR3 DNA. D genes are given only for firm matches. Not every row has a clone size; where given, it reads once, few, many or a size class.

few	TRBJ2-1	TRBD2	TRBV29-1	CSARWREYGEQFF	TGCAGCGCCCGCTGGCGGGAGTATGGTGAGCAGTTCTTC
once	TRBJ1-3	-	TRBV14	CASSQDFYTIYF	TGTGCCAGCAGCCAAGATTTTTACACCATATATTTT
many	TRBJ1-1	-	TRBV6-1	CASSGGYTEAFF	TGTGCCAGCAGTGGAGGTTATACTGAAGCTTTCTTT
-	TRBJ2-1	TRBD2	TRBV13	CASSPSGRADNEQFF	TGTGCCAGCAGCCCTAGCGGGAGGGCGGACAATGAGCAGTTCTTC
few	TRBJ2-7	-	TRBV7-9	CASSLNSREQYF	TGTGCCAGCAGCTTAAATTCGAGGGAGCAGTACTTC
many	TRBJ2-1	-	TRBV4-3	CASSQGGHNNEQFF	TGCGCCAGCAGCCAAGGAGGACACAACAATGAGCAGTTCTTC
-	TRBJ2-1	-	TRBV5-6	CASSIGDNEQFF	TGTGCCAGCAGCATCGGGGACAATGAGCAGTTCTTC
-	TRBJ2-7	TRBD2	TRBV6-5	CASSSEQGLVFIHEQYF	TGTGCCAGCAGCTCCGAACAAGGACTAGTTTTCATCCACGAGCAGTACTTC
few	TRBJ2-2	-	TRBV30	CAWSVLENTGELFF	TGTGCCTGGAGTGTACTGGAGAACACCGGGGAGCTGTTTTTT
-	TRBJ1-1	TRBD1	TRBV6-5	CASRQGRPFEAFF	TGTGCCAGCAGACAGGGGCGACCTTTCGAAGCTTTCTTT
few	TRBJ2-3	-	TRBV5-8	CASSRYRDSSTDTQYF	TGTGCCAGCAGCCGTTACAGGGACTCTAGCACAGATACGCAGTATTTT
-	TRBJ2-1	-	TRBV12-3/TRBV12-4	CASSLGGGSNEQFF	TGTGCCAGCAGTTTAGGAGGGGGTTCCAATGAGCAGTTCTTC
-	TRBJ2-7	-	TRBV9	CASSGPRSYEQYF	TGTGCCAGCAGCGGCCCGCGCTCCTACGAGCAGTACTTC
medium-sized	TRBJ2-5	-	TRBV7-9	CASSLKDSGRETQYF	TGTGCCAGCAGCTTAAAGGATAGCGGCAGAGAGACCCAGTACTTC
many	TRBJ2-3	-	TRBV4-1	CASSQDRGTGISTDTQYF	TGCGCCAGCAGCCAAGATCGAGGTACGGGGATTAGCACAGATACGCAGTATTTT
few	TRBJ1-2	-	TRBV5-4	CASSLKRNSRLTNYGYTF	TGTGCCAGCAGCTTAAAGAGGAATTCGAGGTTAACTAACTATGGCTACACCTTC
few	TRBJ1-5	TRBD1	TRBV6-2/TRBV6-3	CASSYRGGRQPQHF	TGTGCCAGCAGTTACAGAGGGGGCCGTCAGCCCCAGCATTTT
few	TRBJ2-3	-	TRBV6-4	CASSITRADTQYF	TGTGCCAGCAGTATTACTAGGGCAGATACGCAGTATTTT
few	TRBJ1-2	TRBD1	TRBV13	CASSSGQGGIYGYTF	TGTGCCAGCAGCTCCGGACAGGGAGGTATCTATGGCTACACCTTC
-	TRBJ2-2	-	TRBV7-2	CASSLALVLAGELFF	TGTGCCAGCAGCTTAGCCCTAGTGCTGGCCGGGGAGCTGTTTTTT
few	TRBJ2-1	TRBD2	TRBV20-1	CSATKLAGGGEQFF	TGCAGTGCTACTAAGCTAGCGGGAGGAGGTGAGCAGTTCTTC
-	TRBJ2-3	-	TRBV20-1	CSALTGRGHTDTQYF	TGCAGTGCTCTGACCGGGAGGGGGCACACAGATACGCAGTATTTT
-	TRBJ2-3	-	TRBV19	CASSSNADTQYF	TGTGCCAGTAGTAGCAACGCAGATACGCAGTATTTT
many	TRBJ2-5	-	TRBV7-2	CASSTGYQETQYF	TGTGCCAGCAGCACAGGTTACCAAGAGACCCAGTACTTC
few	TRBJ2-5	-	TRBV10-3	CAISRAGTQETQYF	TGTGCCATCAGTCGCGCGGGTACCCAAGAGACCCAGTACTTC
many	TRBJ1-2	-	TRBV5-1	CASSLYRSSGYTF	TGCGCCAGCAGCTTGTACAGATCCAGTGGCTACACCTTC
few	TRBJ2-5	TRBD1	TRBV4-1	CASSQPGQGRETQYF	TGCGCCAGCAGCCAGCCCGGACAGGGGAGAGAGACCCAGTACTTC
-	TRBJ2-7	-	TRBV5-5	CASSSNVFSSYEQYF	TGTGCCAGCAGCTCCAACGTATTCAGCTCCTACGAGCAGTACTTC
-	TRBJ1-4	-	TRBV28	CASNQGNEKLFF	TGTGCCAGCAATCAGGGGAATGAAAAACTGTTTTTT
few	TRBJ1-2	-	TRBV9	CASSPYGGDGYTF	TGTGCCAGCAGCCCGTACGGTGGGGATGGCTACACCTTC
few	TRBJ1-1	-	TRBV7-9	CASSSSVREAFF	TGTGCCAGCAGCTCCTCCGTGCGTGAAGCTTTCTTT
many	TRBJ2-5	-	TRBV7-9	CASSLGQFQETQYF	TGTGCCAGCAGCTTAGGACAGTTTCAAGAGACCCAGTACTTC
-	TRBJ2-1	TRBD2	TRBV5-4	CASSANHLAGVSSYNEQFF	TGTGCCAGCAGCGCGAACCACCTAGCGGGAGTAAGCTCCTACAATGAGCAGTTCTTC
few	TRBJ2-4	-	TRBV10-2	CASSELLELLAGIQYF	TGCGCCAGCAGTGAGTTACTCGAGCTGCTAGCAGGCATTCAGTACTTC
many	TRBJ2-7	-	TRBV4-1	CASSQVPMFPLEQYF	TGCGCCAGCAGCCAAGTTCCTATGTTTCCTCTCGAGCAGTACTTC
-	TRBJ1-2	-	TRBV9	CASSPLGPDYGYTF	TGTGCCAGCAGCCCGTTAGGCCCTGACTATGGCTACACCTTC
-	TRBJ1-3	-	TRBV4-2	CASSQERGNTIYF	TGTGCCAGCAGCCAAGAACGGGGAAACACCATATATTTT
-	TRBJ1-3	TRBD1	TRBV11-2	CASSLFGTGAGNTIYF	TGTGCCAGCAGCTTATTTGGGACAGGGGCTGGAAACACCATATATTTT